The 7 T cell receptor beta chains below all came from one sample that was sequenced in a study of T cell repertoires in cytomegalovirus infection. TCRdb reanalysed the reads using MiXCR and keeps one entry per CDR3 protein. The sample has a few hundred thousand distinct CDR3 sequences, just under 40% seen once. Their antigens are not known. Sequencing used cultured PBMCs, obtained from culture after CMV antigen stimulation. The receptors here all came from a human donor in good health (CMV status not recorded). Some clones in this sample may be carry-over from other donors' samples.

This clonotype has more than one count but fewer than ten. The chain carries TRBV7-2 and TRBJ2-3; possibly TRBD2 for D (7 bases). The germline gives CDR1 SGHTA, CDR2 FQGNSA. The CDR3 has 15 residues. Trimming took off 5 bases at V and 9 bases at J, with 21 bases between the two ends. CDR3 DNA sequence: TGTGCCAGCAGCCCGTCCCGCGGGGGCCCCGGGACGCAGTATTTT. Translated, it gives CASSPSRGGPGTQYF. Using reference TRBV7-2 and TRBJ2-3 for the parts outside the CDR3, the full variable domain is GAGVSQSPSNKVTEKGKDVELRCDPISGHTALYWYRQSLGQGLEFLIYFQGNSAPDKSGLPSDRFSAERTGGSVSTLTIQRTQQEDSAVYLCASSPSRGGPGTQYFGPGTRLTVL.

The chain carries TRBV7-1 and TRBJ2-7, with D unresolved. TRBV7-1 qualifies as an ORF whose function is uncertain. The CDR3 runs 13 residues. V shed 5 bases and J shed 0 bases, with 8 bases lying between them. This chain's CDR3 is CASSPWDSYEQYF. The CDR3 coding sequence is TGTGCCAGCAGCCCCTGGGACTCCTACGAGCAGTACTTC.

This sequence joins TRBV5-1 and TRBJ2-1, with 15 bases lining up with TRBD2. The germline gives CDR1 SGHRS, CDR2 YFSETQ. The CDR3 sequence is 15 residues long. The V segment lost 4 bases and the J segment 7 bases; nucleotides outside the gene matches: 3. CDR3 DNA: TGCGCCAGCAGCGCGGGGACTAGCGGGAGGAATGAGCAGTTCTTC. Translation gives CASSAGTSGRNEQFF.

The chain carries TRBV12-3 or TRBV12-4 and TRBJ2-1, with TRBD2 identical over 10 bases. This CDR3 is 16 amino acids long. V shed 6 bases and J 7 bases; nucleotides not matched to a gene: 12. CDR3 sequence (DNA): TGTGCCAGCAGCCTAAACAGCGGGAGGGCCGGTAATGAGCAGTTCTTC. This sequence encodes CASSLNSGRAGNEQFF.

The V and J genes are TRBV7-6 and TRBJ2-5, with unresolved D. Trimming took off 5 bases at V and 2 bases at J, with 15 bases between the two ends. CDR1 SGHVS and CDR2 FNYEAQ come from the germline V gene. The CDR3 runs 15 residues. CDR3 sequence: CASSPINGQQETQYF. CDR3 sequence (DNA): TGTGCCAGCAGCCCAATCAATGGGCAGCAAGAGACCCAGTACTTC.

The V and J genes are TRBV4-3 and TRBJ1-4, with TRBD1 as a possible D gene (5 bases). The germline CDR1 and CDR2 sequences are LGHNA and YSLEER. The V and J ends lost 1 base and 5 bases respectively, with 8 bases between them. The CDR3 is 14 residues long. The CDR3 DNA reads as TGCGCCAGCAGCCAAGGGGGGAACAATGAAAAACTGTTTTTT. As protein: CASSQGGNNEKLFF.

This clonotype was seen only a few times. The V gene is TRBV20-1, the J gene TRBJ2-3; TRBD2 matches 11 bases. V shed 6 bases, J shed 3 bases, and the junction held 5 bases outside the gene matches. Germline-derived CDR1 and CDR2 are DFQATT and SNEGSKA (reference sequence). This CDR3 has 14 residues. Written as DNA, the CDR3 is TGCAGTGCCGATACTAGCGGGAGAACAGATACGCAGTATTTT. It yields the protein CSADTSGRTDTQYF.